The 14 T cell receptor beta chains reported below all come from one sample, sequenced in a study of blood T cell repertoires in COVID-19. Only in-frame clones appear in the TCRdb table, and some are missing; sequencing was by immunoSEQ multiplex PCR. Among 30,000 to 35,000 clones listed, about 85% were seen once. Sequencing used peripheral blood. Receptors were obtained from a man between 70 and 80 years old with COVID-19, enrolled during active disease.

The chain uses TRBV4-3 and TRBJ2-5, with 11 nucleotides matching TRBD1. The V segment lost 0 bases and the J segment 5 bases; nucleotides outside the gene matches: 8. The V gene's germline CDR1 is LGHNA and CDR2 YSLEER. The CDR3 runs 17 residues. The CDR3 DNA sequence: TGCGCCAGCAGCCAAGATCGGGGACAGGGGGTTGAGGAGACCCAGTACTTC. Protein: CASSQDRGQGVEETQYF.

The chain uses TRBV27 and TRBJ2-7, with 9 bases identical to TRBD1. The CDR3 has 16 residues. From germline, CDR1 is MNHEY and CDR2 SMNVEV (reference sequence). The V gene end was trimmed by 0 bases and the J gene end by 4 bases; junction bases not matched to a gene: 7. The CDR3 sequence: CASSLSRGTGPYEQYF. CDR3 in DNA: TGTGCCAGCAGTTTATCGAGGGGGACAGGGCCTTACGAGCAGTACTTC.

The rearrangement uses TRBV5-5 and TRBJ2-3; 9 bases line up with TRBD2. CDR1 and CDR2 from the germline V gene are SGHKS and YYEKEE (reference sequence). This CDR3 region has 16 residues. V shed 1 base and J 5 bases; nucleotides not matched to a gene: 8. CDR3: CASSLRSGRTGDTQYF. The CDR3 DNA follows: TGTGCCAGCAGCTTGCGAAGCGGGAGGACCGGAGATACGCAGTATTTT.

The V gene is TRBV6-2 or TRBV6-3, the J gene TRBJ2-5; 14 nucleotides align to TRBD2. From germline, CDR1 is MNHEY and CDR2 SVGEGT. Germline trimming cut 2 bases from V and 5 bases from J; bases unmatched to any gene: 16. The CDR3 is 20 amino acids. The CDR3 nucleotides are TGTGCCAGCAGTTACGGTCAGACTAGCGGGAGGGCGGTTTCACGGGAGACCCAGTACTTC. The encoded protein is CASSYGQTSGRAVSRETQYF.

This chain links TRBV11-3 with TRBJ2-2; maybe TRBD1 (6 bases). CDR3 length: 15 residues. Germline V lookup: CDR1 SGHNT, CDR2 YENEEA. Trimming removed 8 bases at V and 0 bases at J, with 13 bases between. In nucleotides, the CDR3 is TGTGCCAGCTCCCGGGACATGACGAACACCGGGGAGCTGTTTTTT. It is translated as CASSRDMTNTGELFF.

The genes are TRBV6-2 or TRBV6-3 and TRBJ2-2; 7 bases fit TRBD2. Trimming took 4 bases from V and 5 from J; bases not matched to a gene: 4. Germline loops: CDR1 MNHEY, CDR2 SVGEGT. The CDR3 totals 14 residues. As DNA, the CDR3 is TGTGCCAGCAGTTTCGGCGGGAGAACCGGGGAGCTGTTTTTT. Translation: CASSFGGRTGELFF.

V is TRBV28 and J is TRBJ2-5, with 10 positions matching TRBD2. This CDR3 is built from 15 residues. J gave up 5 bases and V 3 bases, and 6 bases lay outside the gene matches. Germline CDR1 reads MDHEN; CDR2 reads SYDVKM. For the CDR3, the DNA is TGTGCCAGCAGTTTGATAGCGGGAGGCGGGGAGACCCAGTACTTC. It codes for CASSLIAGGGETQYF.

The rearrangement uses TRBV4-1 and TRBJ2-7, with TRBD2 matching over 14 bases. The J segment lost 7 bases and the V segment lost 3 bases, leaving 11 bases of the junction unmatched. Germline V gives CDR1 MGHRA, CDR2 YSYEKL. The CDR3 has 17 amino acids. The CDR3 DNA reads as TGCGCCAGCAGCCAGTATCCCGGGACTAGCGGGAGTGGGGAGCAGTACTTC. Its protein is CASSQYPGTSGSGEQYF.

CDR3 residues: CASSSSLYEQYF. The CDR3 region has the DNA TGTGCCAGCAGCTCCTCCCTGTACGAGCAGTACTTC. J is TRBJ2-7 and V is TRBV7-2; D not certain. The CDR3 extends over 12 amino acids. Trimming took 4 bases from V and 4 from J, leaving 8 bases between them. CDR1 and CDR2 from the germline V gene are SGHTA and FQGNSA.

The rearrangement links TRBV27 to TRBJ2-2; possibly TRBD2 for D (6 bases). The V and J ends lost 2 bases and 7 bases respectively, with 8 bases between them. The CDR3 spans 13 residues. Germline V gene lookup returns CDR1 MNHEY and CDR2 SMNVEV (reference sequence). In nucleotides, the CDR3 is TGTGCCAGCAGTTTAGGCGGGGTCGGGGAGCTGTTTTTT. Its protein product is CASSLGGVGELFF.

This clone has only a few counts. The genes are TRBV11-1 and TRBJ2-6; D not certain. The CDR3 is 15 amino acids. V lost 6 bases, J lost 0 bases, and 9 bases lay in between. Germline assignment: CDR1 SGHAT and CDR2 FQDESV (reference sequence). The CDR3 is CASRAGFSGANVLTF. The CDR3, as DNA: TGTGCCAGCAGGGCAGGATTCTCTGGGGCCAACGTCCTGACTTTC. Full variable domain (outside the CDR3, taken from reference TRBV11-1 and TRBJ2-6): EAEVAQSPRYKITEKSQAVAFWCDPISGHATLYWYRQILGQGPELLVQFQDESVVDDSQLPKDRFSAERLKGVDSTLKIQPAELGDSAMYLCASRAGFSGANVLTFGAGSRLTVL.

V gene TRBV3-1 (or the pseudogene TRBV3-2) combines with J gene TRBJ1-1, with 7 bases matching TRBD1. The V and J ends lost 3 bases and 6 bases, in that order; junction bases with no gene match: 7. Germline assignment: CDR1 LGHDT and CDR2 YNNKEL (reference sequence). There are 14 residues in the CDR3. This CDR3 is CASSQVQGKAEAFF. Here the CDR3 DNA reads TGTGCCAGCAGCCAGGTACAGGGGAAAGCTGAAGCTTTCTTT.

The V gene is TRBV3-1 (or the pseudogene TRBV3-2), the J gene TRBJ2-5; 15 positions agree with TRBD2. Germline V gene data show CDR1 as LGHDT and CDR2 as YNNKEL (reference sequence). There are 15 residues in the CDR3. J was trimmed by 4 bases and V by 4 bases; bases with no gene match: 1. The CDR3 nucleotides read TGTGCCAGCAGCCTGGGACTAGCGGGAGGAGAGACCCAGTACTTC. As protein: CASSLGLAGGETQYF.

This chain links TRBV5-1 with TRBJ2-3, with a weak D call TRBD2 (5 bases). CDR3 length equals 14 residues. Trimming shortened V by 5 bases and J by 0 bases, and 10 bases separated the two germline ends. The germline V gene has CDR1 SGHRS and CDR2 YFSETQ. The CDR3 region is CASSRGGSTDTQYF. CDR3 bases: TGCGCCAGCAGTCGCGGAGGAAGCACAGATACGCAGTATTTT.